One sample yielded the 15 T cell receptor beta chains listed below, sequenced in a study of beta chain features in type 1 diabetes. Study-level points and caveats: Shorter TCRB CDR3s, moderately but significantly so, were found in Type 1 diabetes patients in all four CD4+ subsets.

These receptors' targets are unknown. Expressed TCRB transcripts were sequenced after all isolated RNA was converted to cDNA. Generated by immunoSEQ multiplex PCR, the TCRdb table keeps only in-frame clones and is missing some. The table includes 600,000 to 700,000 clones, about an eighth detected once. Sequencing used naive CD4+ T cells from blood. These receptors were collected from a man aged 30 to 39 with type 1 diabetes.

The chain uses TRBV7-3 and TRBJ1-6; no clear D. The germline gives CDR1 SGHTA, CDR2 FQGTGA. Trimming shortened V by 5 bases and J by 11 bases, and 19 bases separated the two germline ends. The CDR3 has 15 amino acids. In DNA form, the CDR3 reads TGTGCCAGCAGCCTCATCGAGGCCGGGCACACACCCCTCCACTTT. Its protein product is CASSLIEAGHTPLHF.

This clone was detected a few times. The chain carries TRBV29-1 and TRBJ2-5, with TRBD1 matching 7 bases. CDR3 length equals 13 residues. Germline CDR1 SQVTM, CDR2 ANQGSEA. V lost 6 bases to trimming and J lost 5 bases; unmatched junction nucleotides: 9. This CDR3 is CSVVEGAGETQYF. DNA of the CDR3: TGCAGCGTAGTCGAGGGGGCAGGGGAGACCCAGTACTTC.

This clone was seen a few times. The chain combines TRBV5-1 with TRBJ2-7, with D possibly matching TRBD1 (5 bases). V lost 3 bases and J lost 4, with 17 bases in between. The CDR3 is made up of 15 amino acids. Germline V gene sequence: CDR1 SGHRS, CDR2 YFSETQ. CDR3 nucleotides: TGCGCCAGCAGCTCCTCAGGTCTACCAGGGTACGAGCAGTACTTC. This sequence encodes CASSSSGLPGYEQYF.

In this sample, this clone turned up a few times. This chain uses TRBV4-3 with TRBJ1-1; D is perhaps TRBD1 (6 bases). Trimming pared 2 bases from V and 9 bases from J, leaving 22 bases between. Germline CDR1 LGHNA, CDR2 YSLEER. The CDR3 loop spans 16 amino acids. CDR3 residues: CASSQSTQGYLFQAFF. The CDR3 DNA follows: TGCGCCAGCAGCCAATCTACTCAGGGGTATCTCTTCCAAGCTTTCTTT.

The rearrangement joins TRBV27 to TRBJ2-5; D assignment may be TRBD1 or TRBD2 (6 bases each). Per germline, CDR1 MNHEY and CDR2 SMNVEV (reference sequence). CDR3 size: 13 residues. V lost 2 bases to trimming and J lost 5 bases, with 9 bases between them. CDR3 nucleotide sequence: TGTGCCAGCAGTTTAACAGGGAGGGAGACCCAGTACTTC. Amino acids: CASSLTGRETQYF.

This clone was detected a few times. J is TRBJ2-7 and V is TRBV30; weak D call: TRBD2 (5 bases). Trimming removed 2 bases at V and 0 bases at J, with 5 bases between. CDR3 length equals 12 residues. CDR1 and CDR2 (germline): GTSNPN, SVGIG (reference sequence). DNA of the CDR3: TGTGCCTGGAGTACTAGCTCCTACGAGCAGTACTTC. This codes for CAWSTSSYEQYF. The variable domain in full, with the rest retrieved from reference TRBV30 and TRBJ2-7, is SQTIHQWPATLVQPVGSPLSLECTVEGTSNPNLYWYRQAAGRGLQLLFYSVGIGQISSEVPQNLSASRPQDRQFILSSKKLLLSDSGFYLCAWSTSSYEQYFGPGTRLTVT.

With respect to this clone: Other DNA variants within this sample encode the same CDR3. This chain joins TRBV25-1 and TRBJ1-3, with D possibly being TRBD1 (6 bases). The CDR3 has 14 amino acids. V was shortened by 2 bases and J by 4 bases, with 9 bases between the two germline ends. Germline assignment: CDR1 MGHDK and CDR2 SYGVNS. CDR3 residues: CASSEPGAGNTIYF. In DNA, the CDR3 is TGTGCCAGCAGTGAACCAGGGGCGGGAAACACCATATATTTT.

There are a few counts of this clone. The CDR3 sequence is CAIMGQDTGELFF. In DNA, the CDR3 is TGTGCCATCATGGGACAGGACACCGGGGAGCTGTTTTTT. V gene TRBV10-3 combines with J gene TRBJ2-2; 8 bases fit TRBD1. V lost 7 bases and J lost 3; bases outside the gene matches: 1. The length of the CDR3 is 13 residues. Germline CDR1 ENHRY, CDR2 SYGVKD.

The rearrangement uses TRBV14 and TRBJ2-5, with D unresolved. CDR1 and CDR2 from the germline V gene are SGHDN and FVKESK. There are 14 residues in the CDR3. V was clipped by 4 bases and J by 1 base, with 10 bases between them. The CDR3 DNA is TGTGCCAGCAGCCCCGCAGGAGCCCAAGAGACCCAGTACTTC. Protein product: CASSPAGAQETQYF. The variable domain in full, completed from reference TRBV14 and TRBJ2-5, reads EAGVTQFPSHSVIEKGQTVTLRCDPISGHDNLYWYRRVMGKEIKFLLHFVKESKQDESGMPNNRFLAERTGGTYSTLKVQPAELEDSGVYFCASSPAGAQETQYFGPGTRLLVL.

This clone appeared a few times. The V call is TRBV6-4, the J call TRBJ1-2; unclear D gene. Germline V CDR1 and CDR2: MRHNA, SNTAGT. Trimming took off 6 bases at V and 8 bases at J, with 16 bases between the two ends. This CDR3 comprises 13 residues. The CDR3 loop reads CASSLEGWKGYTF. CDR3 nucleotides: TGTGCCAGCAGCTTGGAGGGTTGGAAAGGCTACACCTTC.

This clone appeared a few times. CDR3 DNA: TGTGCCACCACCGGGACCGTTGGGCGCCAGCATTTT. Its protein product is CATTGTVGRQHF. V and J are TRBV19 and TRBJ1-5; a weak D match, TRBD1 (5 bases). This CDR3 is built from 12 residues. Trimming left V 10 bases short and J 12 bases short, with 19 bases between. Germline V gives CDR1 LNHDA, CDR2 SQIVND (reference sequence). Variable domain in full (rest from reference TRBV19 and TRBJ1-5): DGGITQSPKYLFRKEGQNVTLSCEQNLNHDAMYWYRQDPGQGLRLIYYSQIVNDFQKGDIAEGYSVSREKKESFPLTVTSAQKNPTAFYLCATTGTVGRQHFGDGTRLSIL.

This clone was detected a few times. The V and J genes are TRBV9 and TRBJ1-3; no clear D gene. The CDR3 is 13 amino acids. V lost 4 bases, J lost 3 bases, and 8 bases lay in between. The germline V gene has CDR1 SGDLS and CDR2 YYNGEE. The CDR3 nucleotides are TGTGCCAGCAGCTTCCCCAATGGAAACACCATATATTTT. It codes for CASSFPNGNTIYF. Drawing the rest from reference TRBV9 and TRBJ1-3, the complete variable domain is DSGVTQTPKHLITATGQRVTLRCSPRSGDLSVYWYQQSLDQGLQFLIQYYNGEERAKGNILERFSAQQFPDLHSELNLSSLELGDSALYFCASSFPNGNTIYFGEGSWLTVV.

This clone was detected a few times. The genes are TRBV10-2 and TRBJ2-5; 8 bases fit TRBD1. V gave up 11 bases and J gave up 2 bases; unmatched junction bases: 10. This CDR3 contains 14 residues. In germline, CDR1 is WSHSY, CDR2 SAAADI. In DNA form, the CDR3 reads TGCGCCTCTTTGGATCGGACAGGGCAAGAGACCCAGTACTTC. This codes for CASLDRTGQETQYF.

The rearrangement uses TRBV18 and TRBJ1-2; TRBD1 aligns across 7 bases. The trim removed 3 bases at V and 8 bases at J, leaving 9 bases unmatched. The germline V gene has CDR1 KGHSH and CDR2 LQKENI. CDR3 length: 14 amino acids. In DNA, the CDR3 is TGTGCCAGCTCACCTACTACAGGGGCTGTCGGCTACACCTTC. Its protein product is CASSPTTGAVGYTF.

This clone was seen only a few times. The V call is TRBV6-6, the J call TRBJ2-2; 8 bases fit TRBD1. CDR1 MNHNY and CDR2 SVGAGI come from the germline V gene (reference sequence). V lost 5 bases and J lost 1; bases outside the gene matches: 3. The length of the CDR3 is 15 residues. CDR3 DNA sequence: TGTGCCAGCAGTCCGGACAGGGAGAACACCGGGGAGCTGTTTTTT. Translated: CASSPDRENTGELFF.